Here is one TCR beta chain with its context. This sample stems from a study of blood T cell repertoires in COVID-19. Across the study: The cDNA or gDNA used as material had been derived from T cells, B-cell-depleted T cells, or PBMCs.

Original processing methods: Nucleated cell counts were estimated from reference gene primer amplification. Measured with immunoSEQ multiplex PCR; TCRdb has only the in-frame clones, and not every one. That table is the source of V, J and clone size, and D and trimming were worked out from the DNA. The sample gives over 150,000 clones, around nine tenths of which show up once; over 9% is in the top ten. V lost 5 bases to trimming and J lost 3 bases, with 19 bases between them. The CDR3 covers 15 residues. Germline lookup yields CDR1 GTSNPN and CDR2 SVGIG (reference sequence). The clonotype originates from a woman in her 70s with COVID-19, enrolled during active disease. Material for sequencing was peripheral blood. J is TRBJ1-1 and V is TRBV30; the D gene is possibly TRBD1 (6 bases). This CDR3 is CAWRPPGQPYTEAFF. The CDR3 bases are TGTGCCTGGCGGCCCCCCGGACAGCCGTACACTGAAGCTTTCTTT.